The rows below give T cell receptor beta chains drawn from one sample of a study of T cell responses to AZD1222 COVID-19 vaccine. Clones were sequenced by immunoSEQ multiplex PCR, and TCRdb holds only the in-frame ones, with some missing. Among around 100,000 clones listed, 91% were seen once. This specimen consisted of peripheral blood, obtained on day 0 of AZD1222 vaccination. These receptor sequences come from an adult in good health. The CDR3 runs from the conserved cysteine through the conserved F or W. The order of the fields is clone size, J gene, D gene, V gene, CDR3 protein, CDR3 DNA. A D gene is named only where the DNA matches it firmly. Clone size, where shown, is once, few, many, or a class for clones that have expanded.

>-|TRBJ1-5|TRBD1|TRBV7-2
CASSWTGTGSQPQHF
TGTGCCAGCAGCTGGACCGGGACAGGGTCTCAGCCCCAGCATTTT
>-|TRBJ1-3|-|TRBV7-2
CASSLTGTGNTIYF
TGTGCCAGCAGCCTTACAGGGACTGGAAACACCATATATTTT
>-|TRBJ1-5|-|TRBV9
CASSAGTTNQPQHF
TGTGCCAGCAGCGCCGGGACTACCAATCAGCCCCAGCATTTT
>-|TRBJ1-2|TRBD1|TRBV28
CASSGTGNYGYTF
TGTGCCAGCAGTGGGACAGGCAACTATGGCTACACCTTC
>-|TRBJ2-7|TRBD2|TRBV5-1
CASAISGSAYEQYF
TGCGCCAGCGCCATTAGCGGGAGCGCCTACGAGCAGTACTTC
>-|TRBJ1-2|-|TRBV6-1
CASSEGPGPYGYTF
TGTGCCAGCAGTGAGGGCCCAGGGCCCTATGGCTACACCTTC
>-|TRBJ1-1|-|TRBV5-1
CASSSPGLQMNTEAFF
TGCGCCAGCAGCTCCCCGGGCCTCCAAATGAACACTGAAGCTTTCTTT
>-|TRBJ2-7|-|TRBV19
CASSIAAGEGEQYF
TGTGCCAGTAGTATAGCCGCAGGGGAGGGCGAGCAGTACTTC
>-|TRBJ2-2|TRBD2|TRBV11-2
CASSGGLAGLNTGELFF
TGTGCCAGCAGCGGAGGACTAGCGGGATTGAACACCGGGGAGCTGTTTTTT
>-|TRBJ2-2|TRBD2|TRBV5-4
CASSLASGWNTGELFF
TGTGCCAGCAGCTTGGCTAGCGGGTGGAACACCGGGGAGCTGTTTTTT
>-|TRBJ2-7|-|TRBV5-5
CASSLLVGSSSYEQYF
TGTGCCAGCAGCTTGCTTGTGGGGTCGAGCTCCTACGAGCAGTACTTC
>-|TRBJ1-5|TRBD1|TRBV7-2
CASSPGGPQPQHF
TGTGCCAGCAGCCCAGGGGGGCCCCAGCCCCAGCATTTT
>once|TRBJ2-7|TRBD1|TRBV23-1
CASSPGQKSTYEQYF
TGCGCCAGCAGCCCGGGACAGAAAAGTACCTACGAGCAGTACTTC
>-|TRBJ2-7|-|TRBV28
CASSDRRGPRVEQYF
TGTGCCAGCAGTGACAGAAGAGGCCCTAGGGTAGAGCAGTACTTC
>-|TRBJ2-7|TRBD2|TRBV28
CASSFGAGPVAGGFEQYF
TGTGCCAGCAGTTTTGGCGCAGGTCCAGTGGCGGGAGGGTTCGAGCAGTACTTC
>few|TRBJ1-5|-|TRBV6-1
CASSEYGGSNQPQHF
TGTGCCAGCAGTGAATATGGGGGGAGTAATCAGCCCCAGCATTTT
>-|TRBJ2-1|TRBD2|TRBV27
CASSFSGRYINEQFF
TGTGCCAGCAGTTTTAGCGGGAGATACATCAATGAGCAGTTCTTC
>-|TRBJ2-7|-|TRBV28
CASNTGLSSYEQYF
TGTGCCAGCAACACGGGACTGAGCTCCTACGAGCAGTACTTC
>-|TRBJ2-7|-|TRBV27
CASSSQGPYEQYF
TGTGCCAGCAGTTCGCAGGGTCCCTACGAGCAGTACTTC
>-|TRBJ2-1|-|TRBV5-1
CASSLYTPSSYNEQFF
TGCGCCAGCAGCTTGTACACCCCGAGCTCCTACAATGAGCAGTTCTTC
>-|TRBJ2-7|TRBD2|TRBV9
CASSTSGRGDYEQYF
TGTGCCAGCAGCACCAGCGGGAGAGGGGATTACGAGCAGTACTTC
>-|TRBJ1-2|TRBD1|TRBV28
CATPDRTGSYGYTF
TGTGCCACCCCTGACAGGACAGGGAGCTATGGCTACACCTTC
>few|TRBJ2-7|-|TRBV15
CATSRGSRGYEQYF
TGTGCCACCAGCAGAGGCTCCAGGGGTTACGAGCAGTACTTC
>once|TRBJ1-3|-|TRBV4-1
CASSQGGGGQGSGNTIYF
TGCGCCAGCAGCCAAGGAGGGGGGGGGCAGGGCTCTGGAAACACCATATATTTT
>few|TRBJ1-1|TRBD1|TRBV4-1
CASSPTIPRQGARTEAFF
TGCGCCAGCAGCCCGACCATCCCTAGACAGGGGGCAAGGACTGAAGCTTTCTTT
>-|TRBJ2-3|TRBD2|TRBV19
CASSTPGLAAADTQYF
TGTGCCAGTAGTACACCGGGACTAGCGGCGGCAGATACGCAGTATTTT
>-|TRBJ1-1|-|TRBV5-1
CASSLYPAMNTEAFF
TGCGCCAGCAGCTTGTATCCAGCCATGAACACTGAAGCTTTCTTT
>-|TRBJ2-7|TRBD2|TRBV6-5
CASTRGGSYEQYF
TGTGCCAGTACCCGCGGGGGATCCTACGAGCAGTACTTC
>-|TRBJ2-5|TRBD1|TRBV28
CASKQGALFRETQYF
TGTGCCAGCAAACAGGGGGCCCTTTTTCGAGAGACCCAGTACTTC
>-|TRBJ1-5|-|TRBV6-2/TRBV6-3
CASSWGRGLNQPQHF
TGTGCCAGCAGTTGGGGACGGGGATTAAATCAGCCCCAGCATTTT
>-|TRBJ1-3|-|TRBV12-3/TRBV12-4
CASSLSSGNTIYF
TGTGCCAGCAGTTTAAGCTCTGGAAACACCATATATTTT
>-|TRBJ2-5|-|TRBV4-1
CASSRVAFETQYF
TGCGCCAGCAGCCGGGTGGCGTTCGAGACCCAGTACTTC
>-|TRBJ1-1|TRBD1|TRBV28
CASTPYDRGQPNTEAFF
TGTGCCAGCACCCCCTATGACAGGGGTCAGCCGAACACTGAAGCTTTCTTT
>once|TRBJ2-7|-|TRBV7-2
CASSLAGNSYEQYF
TGTGCCAGCAGCTTAGCAGGGAACTCCTACGAGCAGTACTTC
>-|TRBJ1-2|-|TRBV5-5
CASSPGREGGYTF
TGTGCCAGCAGCCCGGGGAGAGAGGGCGGCTACACCTTC
>-|TRBJ2-3|TRBD2|TRBV6-5
CASSYSPGGPTDTQYF
TGTGCCAGCAGTTACTCGCCGGGGGGACCTACAGATACGCAGTATTTT
>-|TRBJ1-5|-|TRBV19
CASSIAAGRVLSNQPQHF
TGTGCCAGTAGTATTGCGGCAGGGAGGGTTTTGAGCAATCAGCCCCAGCATTTT
>-|TRBJ1-1|-|TRBV2
CASSPNGGREAFF
TGTGCCAGCAGTCCCAATGGGGGCAGAGAAGCTTTCTTT
>-|TRBJ2-1|-|TRBV5-1
CASSGDNSYNEQFF
TGCGCCAGCAGCGGGGATAACTCCTACAATGAGCAGTTCTTC
>-|TRBJ1-3|-|TRBV10-3
CAISRGATGSGNTIYF
TGTGCCATCAGTAGAGGGGCGACAGGCTCTGGAAACACCATATATTTT
>-|TRBJ2-2|-|TRBV7-3
CASSPTGRELFF
TGTGCCAGCAGCCCAACCGGAAGGGAGCTGTTTTTT
>once|TRBJ1-3|TRBD1|TRBV2
CASSVNRGPGNTIYF
TGTGCCAGCAGTGTAAACAGGGGGCCTGGAAACACCATATATTTT
>-|TRBJ2-7|TRBD2|TRBV11-2
CASSLAGASGGIYEQYF
TGTGCCAGCAGCTTAGCGGGGGCTAGCGGGGGTATCTACGAGCAGTACTTC
>-|TRBJ1-1|TRBD1|TRBV19
CASSTRPGQGDTEAFF
TGTGCCAGTAGTACAAGACCGGGACAGGGGGACACTGAAGCTTTCTTT
>-|TRBJ2-3|-|TRBV30
CAWSPMGTDTQYF
TGTGCCTGGAGCCCCATGGGGACAGATACGCAGTATTTT
>-|TRBJ2-7|-|TRBV6-1
CASSEFRYEQYF
TGTGCCAGCAGTGAGTTTCGGTACGAGCAGTACTTC
>-|TRBJ2-2|-|TRBV4-1
CASSQSVASAGELFF
TGCGCCAGCAGCCAGTCAGTAGCAAGTGCCGGGGAGCTGTTTTTT
>-|TRBJ2-6|-|TRBV12-2
CASRFRGRGSPGANVLTF
TGTGCAAGTCGCTTTCGCGGCAGGGGTTCACCGGGGGCCAACGTCCTGACTTTC
>-|TRBJ1-5|-|TRBV28
CASSLDGGPYQPQHF
TGTGCCAGCAGTTTAGATGGGGGGCCCTATCAGCCCCAGCATTTT
>-|TRBJ2-2|TRBD2|TRBV5-1
CASTGLAGGFGGELFF
TGCGCCAGCACGGGACTAGCGGGAGGATTTGGCGGGGAGCTGTTTTTT
>once|TRBJ2-1|-|TRBV28
CASSPQVGASSYNEQFF
TGTGCCAGCAGTCCGCAGGTGGGGGCAAGCTCCTACAATGAGCAGTTCTTC
>-|TRBJ2-3|TRBD2|TRBV3-1/TRBV3-2
CASSPSSSGATQYF
TGTGCCAGCAGCCCCTCCTCTAGCGGTGCTACGCAGTATTTT
>-|TRBJ2-2|TRBD1|TRBV29-1
CSTRTGWTGELFF
TGCAGCACCCGGACAGGGTGGACCGGGGAGCTGTTTTTT